This T cell receptor beta chain is drawn from a study of blood T cells in healthy people across ages. Background on the study: Researchers report that template switching captured about one barcoded beta molecule per two T cells.

PCR was performed a second time for about 7 to 11 cycles using a sample-barcoded 5' primer and a J-beta primer mix. Through a template-switch adaptor with 12 random nucleotides, each cDNA molecule received a tag. A minimum of 2.5 million CDR3-containing paired-end reads was obtained for each sample. Each CDR3 protein is one row after TCRdb ran MiXCR on the 5' RACE reads. The sample has about 640,000 distinct CDR3 sequences, 45% to 65% seen once. Overall study results and limits: Since the PBMCs were unsorted, naive and antigen-experienced cells could not be conclusively compared.

As concerns this clonotype: Its antigen is still unknown. One end of the junction is discordant with germline, which a read error may explain.

Material for sequencing was blood. The receptor's source is a man in his 60s in good health.

The CDR3 protein is CTSSPDRYNEQFF. CDR3 DNA sequence: TGTACCAGCAGCCCGGACAGGTACAATGAGCAGTTCTTC. This sequence joins TRBV7-7 and TRBJ2-1, with 7 bases identical to TRBD1. CDR3 length: 13 residues. Germline values: CDR1 SSHAT, CDR2 FNYEAQ (reference sequence).